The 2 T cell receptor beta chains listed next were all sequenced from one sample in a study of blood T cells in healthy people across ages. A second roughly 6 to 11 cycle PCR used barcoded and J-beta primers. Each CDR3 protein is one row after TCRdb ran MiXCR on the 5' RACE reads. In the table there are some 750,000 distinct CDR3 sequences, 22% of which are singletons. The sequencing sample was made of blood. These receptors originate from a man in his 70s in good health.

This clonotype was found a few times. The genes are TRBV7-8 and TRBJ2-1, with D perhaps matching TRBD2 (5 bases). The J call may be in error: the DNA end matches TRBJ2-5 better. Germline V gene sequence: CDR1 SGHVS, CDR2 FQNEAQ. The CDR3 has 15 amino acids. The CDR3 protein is CASSLEEVLRETQYF. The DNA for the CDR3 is TGTGCCAGCAGCTTAGAGGAGGTCCTCCGGGAGACCCAGTACTTC.

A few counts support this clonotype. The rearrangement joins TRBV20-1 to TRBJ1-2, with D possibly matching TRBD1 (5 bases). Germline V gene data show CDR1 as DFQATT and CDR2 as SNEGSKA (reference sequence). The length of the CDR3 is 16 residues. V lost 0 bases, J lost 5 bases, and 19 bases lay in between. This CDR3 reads CSARDSSPGRVYGYTF. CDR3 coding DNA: TGCAGTGCTAGAGATTCTAGTCCTGGCAGGGTTTATGGCTACACCTTC.